The 15 T cell receptor beta chains presented below share a single source sample, sequenced in a study of OX40 agonist ivuxolimab in advanced cancers. Receptors were amplified or captured by the immunoSEQ multiplex PCR assay. Here the immuneACCESS table is served through TCRdb, limited to in-frame sequences with V and J called. Missing clones are a known gap in these copies; in checked studies unresolved V genes cover under half, and the rest lacks a known reason. The sample profile shows approximately 87,000 clones; 88% of them were found once. Clones ranked in the top ten supply 3.5% to 5% of the sample. The material was CD4+ or CD8+ T cells sorted from blood, obtained in a trial of the OX40 agonist ivuxolimab. The receptors stem from an adult with an advanced solid tumor such as melanoma, head and neck, liver or kidney cancer.

The table lists this clone with a count of one. The chain joins TRBV29-1 to TRBJ2-3, with a tentative D call TRBD2 (5 bases). V was cut by 5 bases and J by 0 bases, with 18 bases left in between. Germline assignment: CDR1 SQVTM and CDR2 ANQGSEA. This CDR3 has 16 amino acids. Here the CDR3 reads CSVKRTGNPSTDTQYF. DNA of the CDR3: TGCAGCGTTAAGCGGACGGGGAACCCTAGCACAGATACGCAGTATTTT.

This clone was seen once. CDR3 sequence: CASSPDYSLGSEQYF. CDR3 in DNA: TGTGCCAGCTCACCCGACTACAGTTTGGGCTCCGAGCAGTACTTC. J is TRBJ2-7 and V is TRBV18, with a tentative D call TRBD2 (5 bases). The germline gives CDR1 KGHSH, CDR2 LQKENI. The CDR3 loop spans 15 amino acids. Trimming shortened V by 3 bases and J by 6 bases, and 18 bases separated the two germline ends.

This rearrangement joins TRBV10-2 to TRBJ2-1; possibly TRBD1 or TRBD2 for D (5 bases each). The V end lost 6 bases, the J end lost 0 bases, and 12 bases lay between the germline ends. This CDR3 contains 15 residues. Germline CDR1 reads WSHSY; CDR2 reads SAAADI. This CDR3 is CASSLGTRSYNEQFF. CDR3 DNA: TGCGCCAGCAGCCTGGGGACCCGCTCCTACAATGAGCAGTTCTTC.

The J gene is TRBJ1-1, the V gene TRBV5-4, with a tentative D call TRBD1 (5 bases). The V gene's germline CDR1 is SGHNT and CDR2 YYREEE (reference sequence). The CDR3 is 13 amino acids. V lost 4 bases, J lost 10 bases, and 17 bases lay in between. The CDR3 sequence is CASSRDGGVGAFF. Here the CDR3 DNA reads TGTGCCAGCAGCAGGGACGGCGGAGTCGGAGCTTTCTTT.

The chain uses TRBV16 and TRBJ2-1, with D possibly being TRBD1 or TRBD2 (5 bases each). There are 17 residues in the CDR3. V lost 2 bases and J lost 2, with 16 bases in between. Germline V gene lookup returns CDR1 KGHSY and CDR2 FQNENV. The CDR3 bases are TGTGCCAGCAGCCAACCAGGCAGGGACCTAACCTACAATGAGCAGTTCTTC. Its protein is CASSQPGRDLTYNEQFF.

The chain recombines TRBV7-2 with TRBJ2-2; 9 positions agree with TRBD2. This CDR3 spans 15 amino acids. With V trimmed by 2 bases and J by 5 bases, 3 bases remained unmatched. Germline V gene sequence: CDR1 SGHTA, CDR2 FQGNSA. The CDR3 DNA is TGTGCCAGCAGCTTATGGACTAGCGAAACCGGGGAGCTGTTTTTT. Residues: CASSLWTSETGELFF.

The CDR3 nucleotides read TGTGCCAGCAGGAGGACTAGCTCCTCCTACGAGCAGTACTTC. Amino acids: CASRRTSSSYEQYF. The chain uses TRBV2 and TRBJ2-7; TRBD2 matches at 8 bases. V lost 6 bases, J lost 0 bases, and 4 bases stayed unmatched. The V gene's germline CDR1 is SNHLY and CDR2 FYNNEI. This CDR3 is 14 amino acids long.

The V and J genes are TRBV5-1 and TRBJ2-3; 12 bases match TRBD2. The CDR3 length is 16 residues. The ends lost 6 bases at V and 1 base at J; junction bases unmatched: 6. Germline lookup yields CDR1 SGHRS and CDR2 YFSETQ. DNA of the CDR3: TGCGCCAGCATGCTAGCGGGAGGGTTAGGCACAGATACGCAGTATTTT. This translates into CASMLAGGLGTDTQYF.

The gene calls are TRBV5-1 and TRBJ2-2; TRBD1 matches 9 bases. The CDR3 consists of 14 residues. V shed 4 bases, J shed 6 bases, and the junction held 4 bases outside the gene matches. Germline CDR1 is SGHRS and CDR2 is YFSETQ. In DNA, the CDR3 is TGCGCCAGCAGCATGGGACAGGGAGCCGGGGAGCTGTTTTTT. The encoded protein is CASSMGQGAGELFF. The full variable domain, with the rest looked up from reference TRBV5-1 and TRBJ2-2, is KAGVTQTPRYLIKTRGQQVTLSCSPISGHRSVSWYQQTPGQGLQFLFEYFSETQRNKGNFPGRFSGRQFSNSRSEMNVSTLELGDSALYLCASSMGQGAGELFFGEGSRLTVL.

This chain joins TRBV4-1 and TRBJ1-2; 7 positions match TRBD1. This CDR3 is built from 15 residues. V trimming: 5 bases; J trimming: 4 bases; junction bases outside the gene matches: 10. Looked up from germline, CDR1 is MGHRA and CDR2 is YSYEKL. The CDR3 sequence: CASSNDEGAVYGYTF. The CDR3 bases are TGCGCCAGCAGCAACGACGAGGGGGCAGTCTATGGCTACACCTTC.

V gene TRBV5-6 combines with J gene TRBJ2-7; no definite D call. This CDR3 has 15 amino acids. Germline CDR1 reads SGHDT; CDR2 reads YYEEEE. V lost 0 bases and J 3 bases, leaving 13 bases between the germline ends. DNA for the CDR3: TGTGCCAGCAGCTTGGTGGTTCAGAATGGCTACGAGCAGTACTTC. Encoded protein: CASSLVVQNGYEQYF.

Only one count was recorded for this clone. This chain uses TRBV27 with TRBJ2-3, with D maybe TRBD1 (6 bases). With 3 bases removed from V and 5 bases from J, the gap between germline ends came to 15 bases. CDR1 is MNHEY, CDR2 SMNVEV, per germline (reference sequence). The CDR3 is 15 amino acids. CDR3 residues: CASSLRDRSQDTQYF. The CDR3 nucleotides read TGTGCCAGCAGTTTGAGAGACAGGTCTCAAGATACGCAGTATTTT.

This chain connects TRBV25-1 to TRBJ1-2; D is perhaps TRBD1 (6 bases). Germline V lookup: CDR1 MGHDK, CDR2 SYGVNS. The ends were cut back, 5 bases at V and 5 bases at J, with 12 bases in the middle. The CDR3 has 13 amino acids. The CDR3 reads CASSFGQGYGYTF. The CDR3 coding sequence is TGTGCCAGCAGTTTCGGCCAGGGGTATGGCTACACCTTC.

V and J are TRBV15 and TRBJ2-1; TRBD2 aligns across 14 bases. Germline V CDR1 and CDR2: LNHNV, YYDKDF (reference sequence). J gave up 1 base and V 2 bases, and 10 bases lay outside the gene matches. The CDR3 is made up of 20 amino acids. CDR3 sequence (DNA): TGTGCCACCAGCAGAAGTCCGGGACTAGCGGGAGTAGGGTCCTACAATGAGCAGTTCTTC. As protein: CATSRSPGLAGVGSYNEQFF.

V usage is TRBV7-2 and J usage is TRBJ1-5; no definite D call. The CDR3 is 14 amino acids. The V gene lost 5 bases and the J gene lost 7 bases, with 15 bases spanning the gap. From germline, CDR1 is SGHTA and CDR2 FQGNSA. CDR3 DNA sequence: TGTGCCAGCAGCCCCCGGGTAGGGAACCAGCCCCAGCATTTT. It is translated as CASSPRVGNQPQHF.